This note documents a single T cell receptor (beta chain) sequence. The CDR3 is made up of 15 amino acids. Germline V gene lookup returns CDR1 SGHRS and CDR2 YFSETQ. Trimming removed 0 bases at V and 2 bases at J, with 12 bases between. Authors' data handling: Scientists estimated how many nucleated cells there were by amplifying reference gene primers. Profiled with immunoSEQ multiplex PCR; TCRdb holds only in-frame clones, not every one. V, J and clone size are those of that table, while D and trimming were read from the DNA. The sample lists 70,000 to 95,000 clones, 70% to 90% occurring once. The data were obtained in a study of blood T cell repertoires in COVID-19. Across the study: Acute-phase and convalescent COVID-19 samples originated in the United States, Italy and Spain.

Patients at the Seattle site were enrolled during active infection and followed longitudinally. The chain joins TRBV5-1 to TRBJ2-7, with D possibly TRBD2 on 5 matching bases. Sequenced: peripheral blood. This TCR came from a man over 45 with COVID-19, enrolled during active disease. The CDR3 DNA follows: TGCGCCAGCAGCTTGGGCGTAGCGCCCGCCTACGAGCAGTACTTC. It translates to CASSLGVAPAYEQYF.